What follows are 18 T cell receptor beta chains derived from one specimen sequenced in a study of PD-1 blockade in classical Hodgkin lymphoma (TCRdb year 2020). The sample's time point label, decoded: cycle 4 day 1 (C4D1), after more than five weeks of nivolumab. Every trial patient had relapsed following autologous stem cell transplantation, and prior brentuximab vedotin exposure was what differed among cohorts A, B and C. The library relied on the immunoSEQ multiplex PCR assay. The table was pulled from immuneACCESS by TCRdb, which kept in-frame rearrangements only. Such tables lose some clones; where checked, under half of the loss comes from unresolved V genes, and the rest has no known cause. The sample table records tens of thousands of clones; around four fifths of these occur just once. Around 8.9% of the sample goes to the ten largest clones. Sequenced here: peripheral blood mononuclear cells (PBMCs), sampled before the fourth cycle of nivolumab. Receptor source: a human donor with classical Hodgkin lymphoma.

This chain uses TRBV2 with TRBJ2-7, with 9 positions matching TRBD2. Germline V gene lookup returns CDR1 SNHLY and CDR2 FYNNEI. The CDR3 length is 15 residues. V was clipped by 5 bases and J by 1 base; unmatched bases: 6. Written as DNA, the CDR3 is TGTGCCAGCAGTCGCGGACTAGCGCCTTCCTACGAGCAGTACTTC. Protein: CASSRGLAPSYEQYF.

V usage is TRBV5-1 and J usage is TRBJ1-2; 11 positions match TRBD1. Germline V gene sequence: CDR1 SGHRS, CDR2 YFSETQ. CDR3 length: 17 residues. J was trimmed by 2 bases and V by 4 bases; bases with no gene match: 10. DNA of the CDR3: TGCGCCAGCAGCCTGGGACAGGGGGTGAGTTGGAACTATGGCTACACCTTC. As protein: CASSLGQGVSWNYGYTF.

The rearrangement uses TRBV11-3 and TRBJ2-7, with no clear D. CDR3 size: 12 residues. The germline V gene encodes CDR1 SGHNT and CDR2 YENEEA. V was cut by 0 bases and J by 4 bases, with 4 bases left in between. The CDR3 nucleotides read TGTGCCAGCAGCTTAGAGGGTTACGAGCAGTACTTC. As protein: CASSLEGYEQYF.

This rearrangement joins TRBV4-2 to TRBJ2-7; 7 positions match TRBD1. The CDR3 has 15 residues. Trimming at V came to 0 bases and at J to 3 bases, leaving 5 bases not matched to a gene. Germline V CDR1 and CDR2: LGHNA, YNFKEQ. In DNA, the CDR3 is TGTGCCAGCAGCCAAGATTGGACAGGAGACTACGAGCAGTACTTC. It yields the protein CASSQDWTGDYEQYF.

This clone has only a few counts. The chain employs TRBV18 and TRBJ2-3; 7 nucleotides agree with TRBD1. Germline V lookup: CDR1 KGHSH, CDR2 LQKENI. V lost 1 base, J lost 1 base, and 8 bases stayed unmatched. This CDR3 has 17 residues. The CDR3 loop reads CASSPRATGIGTDTQYF. CDR3 DNA sequence: TGTGCCAGCTCACCACGGGCGACAGGGATTGGCACAGATACGCAGTATTTT.

The CDR3 nucleotides read TGTGCCAGCAGCTTCCGAACTAGCGGATCCACAGATACGCAGTATTTT. Translated: CASSFRTSGSTDTQYF. The V call is TRBV5-4, the J call TRBJ2-3; TRBD2 matches 8 bases. The CDR3 sequence is 16 residues long. With 2 bases clipped from V and 2 bases from J, the junction kept 7 bases outside the gene matches. CDR1 is SGHNT, CDR2 YYREEE, per germline (reference sequence).

CDR3 bases: TGTGCCAGCAGCTTAGATAGGGTTGCGAACACTGAAGCTTTCTTT. It is translated as CASSLDRVANTEAFF. The chain combines TRBV7-3 with TRBJ1-1; D remains unclear. The V end lost 2 bases, the J end lost 1 base, and 11 bases lay between the germline ends. Germline assignment: CDR1 SGHTA and CDR2 FQGTGA. The CDR3 has 15 amino acids.

This clone has just a few counts. The chain links TRBV7-7 to TRBJ1-4, with D possibly matching TRBD1 (5 bases). This CDR3 region has 15 residues. Germline assignment: CDR1 SSHAT and CDR2 FNYEAQ (reference sequence). The germline V and J ends were trimmed by 3 bases and 3 bases, with 11 bases remaining between them. CDR3 residues: CASSLGSGPNEKLFF. As DNA, the CDR3 is TGTGCCAGCAGCTTGGGGTCGGGGCCTAATGAAAAACTGTTTTTT.

CDR3 sequence reads: CASSPTIRTGVTGELFF. As DNA, the CDR3 is TGTGCCAGCAGCCCTACTATTAGGACAGGGGTAACCGGGGAGCTGTTTTTT. The rearrangement uses TRBV7-3 and TRBJ2-2, with 9 bases that match TRBD1. V shed 5 bases, J shed 5 bases, and the junction held 12 bases outside the gene matches. CDR1 is SGHTA and CDR2 is FQGTGA in the germline V gene. The CDR3 spans 17 residues. The complete variable domain, with remaining parts taken from reference TRBV7-3 and TRBJ2-2, reads GAGVSQTPSNKVTEKGKYVELRCDPISGHTALYWYRQSLGQGPEFLIYFQGTGAADDSGLPNDRFFAVRPEGSVSTLKIQRTERGDSAVYLCASSPTIRTGVTGELFFGEGSRLTVL.

The V and J genes are TRBV28 and TRBJ1-5; a weak D match, TRBD1 (5 bases). Germline CDR1 is MDHEN and CDR2 is SYDVKM. CDR3 length: 15 amino acids. Trimming cost V 6 bases and J 0 bases, with 12 bases left between them. CDR3 sequence (DNA): TGTGCCAGCAGAAGCAGGGTATATAGCAATCAGCCCCAGCATTTT. Amino acids: CASRSRVYSNQPQHF.

The J gene is TRBJ2-5, the V gene TRBV5-6; tentatively, D is TRBD1 (5 bases). With 4 bases removed from V and 2 bases from J, the gap between germline ends came to 9 bases. There are 13 residues in the CDR3. Germline V gene sequence: CDR1 SGHDT, CDR2 YYEEEE. The DNA for the CDR3 is TGTGCCAGCAGCCCCGACAGACAAGAGACCCAGTACTTC. This encodes CASSPDRQETQYF.

The chain joins TRBV19 to TRBJ2-6, with TRBD1 matching 7 bases. The length of the CDR3 is 16 residues. With V trimmed by 5 bases and J by 0 bases, 4 bases remained unmatched. Germline V CDR1 and CDR2: LNHDA, SQIVND (reference sequence). The DNA for the CDR3 is TGTGCCAGTAGTCTACAGGGGCCCTCTGGGGCCAACGTCCTGACTTTC. Residues: CASSLQGPSGANVLTF.

This clone was seen a handful of times. The chain employs TRBV12-2 and TRBJ1-1. TRBV12-2 is deemed a pseudogene. The CDR3 spans 9 residues. The CDR3 sequence is CAPPGEAFF. The CDR3 region has the DNA TGTGCCCCGCCGGGTGAAGCTTTCTTT.

The DNA of the CDR3 is TGTGCCAGCAGCATACAGGGGGCGAATGAAAAACTGTTTTTT. Translated, it gives CASSIQGANEKLFF. This rearrangement joins TRBV7-6 to TRBJ1-4, with TRBD1 identical over 9 bases. The CDR3 has 14 residues. V was clipped by 5 bases and J by 5 bases; unmatched bases: 3. Germline lookup yields CDR1 SGHVS and CDR2 FNYEAQ.

CDR3 nucleotides: TGTGCCAGCAGCTCGCAAGCGGGGGGGGCCTACGAGCAGTACTTC. Translation: CASSSQAGGAYEQYF. The chain links TRBV7-2 to TRBJ2-7, with 10 bases aligning to TRBD2. CDR3 size: 15 residues. With 4 bases clipped from V and 2 bases from J, the junction kept 5 bases outside the gene matches. From germline, CDR1 is SGHTA and CDR2 FQGNSA. Full variable domain (missing parts from reference TRBV7-2 and TRBJ2-7): GAGVSQSPSNKVTEKGKDVELRCDPISGHTALYWYRQSLGQGLEFLIYFQGNSAPDKSGLPSDRFSAERTGGSVSTLTIQRTQQEDSAVYLCASSSQAGGAYEQYFGPGTRLTVT.

V usage is TRBV6-6 and J usage is TRBJ1-5; 8 bases are a match to TRBD1. J gave up 7 bases and V 2 bases, and 4 bases lay outside the gene matches. Germline V lookup: CDR1 MNHNY, CDR2 SVGAGI (reference sequence). The CDR3 consists of 14 residues. The CDR3 DNA reads as TGTGCCAGCAGTTACGACAGGGGTGGACAGCCCCAGCATTTT. Translated, it gives CASSYDRGGQPQHF.

The chain links TRBV5-6 to TRBJ1-2, with D possibly matching TRBD1 (6 bases). Deletions cut 0 bases from V and 3 bases from J, with 12 bases between. The CDR3 is 15 residues long. Germline V lookup: CDR1 SGHDT, CDR2 YYEEEE. The CDR3 loop is CASSLGVGGYYGYTF. CDR3 sequence (DNA): TGTGCCAGCAGCTTGGGGGTAGGGGGATACTATGGCTACACCTTC.

For the CDR3, the DNA is TGTGCCAGCAGCTTAATGGCTAGCGGGAGTAACAATGAGCAGTTCTTC. As protein: CASSLMASGSNNEQFF. The V gene is TRBV7-3, the J gene TRBJ2-1; 10 bases map to TRBD2. The CDR3 is 16 residues long. Germline V gene data show CDR1 as SGHTA and CDR2 as FQGTGA. The trim removed 1 base at V and 5 bases at J, leaving 5 bases unmatched.